Shown below are 10 T cell receptor beta chains from a single sample sequenced in a study of CD8 T cells in ankylosing spondylitis. Findings and limits, study-wide: One TCR beta motif, made up of roughly 8 highly homologous variants, appeared characteristic of ankylosing spondylitis blood.

Their antigen targets remain unknown. From the 5' RACE reads, TCRdb called clonotypes with MiXCR, one entry per CDR3 protein. The repertoire has 450,000 to 550,000 distinct CDR3 sequences, roughly 5.2% of them found once; the top ten carry under 4.5%. Sequencing input: blood, either unsorted or a sorted T cell fraction (not recorded which). These receptors all stem from a male donor with ankylosing spondylitis.

This clonotype was picked up a small number of times. CDR3 sequence reads: CASSINHARGTEAFF. The CDR3 coding sequence is TGTGCCAGTAGTATCAATCACGCGAGGGGAACTGAAGCTTTCTTT. V gene TRBV19 combines with J gene TRBJ1-1, with D maybe TRBD1 (5 bases). This CDR3 has 15 amino acids. Trimming left V 3 bases short and J 5 bases short, with 16 bases between. Germline CDR1 and CDR2: LNHDA and SQIVND (reference sequence).

The table lists this clonotype with a few counts. The J gene is TRBJ1-1, the V gene TRBV6-2 or TRBV6-3, with D perhaps TRBD1 (5 bases). The length of the CDR3 is 14 residues. CDR1 is MNHEY and CDR2 is SVGEGT in the germline V gene. V was pared by 2 bases and J by 3 bases, with 10 bases between. CDR3: CASSYGGWDTEAFF. For the CDR3, the DNA is TGTGCCAGCAGTTACGGGGGTTGGGACACTGAAGCTTTCTTT.

In its sample, this clonotype was seen many times. The rearrangement joins TRBV28 to TRBJ2-1; 8 bases match TRBD1. Germline CDR1 reads MDHEN; CDR2 reads SYDVKM. This CDR3 contains 16 residues. V shed 6 bases, J shed 15 bases, and the junction held 22 bases outside the gene matches. The CDR3 nucleotides are TGTGCCAGCAGCCTAAGACAGGGGTACAAAATAGGTCTAGGGTTCTTC. Translated: CASSLRQGYKIGLGFF.

This clonotype was detected many times. The chain couples TRBV2 to TRBJ1-4; D gene ambiguous. V was shortened by 3 bases and J by 2 bases, with 19 bases between the two germline ends. This CDR3 contains 18 residues. From germline, CDR1 is SNHLY and CDR2 FYNNEI. The CDR3 DNA is TGTGCCAGCAGTGACCACCTTAACTCATGGAACACTAATGAAAAACTGTTTTTT. Translated, it gives CASSDHLNSWNTNEKLFF.

This clonotype was picked up many times. The chain recombines TRBV7-9 with TRBJ2-3, with unresolved D. V lost 6 bases and J 4 bases, leaving 8 bases between the germline ends. Germline values: CDR1 SEHNR, CDR2 FQNEAQ (reference sequence). This CDR3 is built from 12 residues. This CDR3 is CASSRIADTQYF. CDR3 nucleotides: TGTGCCAGCAGTCGGATAGCAGATACGCAGTATTTT. Supplemented by reference TRBV7-9 and TRBJ2-3, the full variable domain reads DTGVSQNPRHKITKRGQNVTFRCDPISEHNRLYWYRQTLGQGPEFLTYFQNEAQLEKSRLLSDRFSAERPKGSFSTLEIQRTEQGDSAMYLCASSRIADTQYFGPGTRLTVL.

The chain uses TRBV4-2 and TRBJ2-5, with D possibly TRBD2 on 7 matching bases. The CDR3 totals 16 residues. The V end was cut by 1 base, the J end by 5 bases, with 17 bases between. Germline V lookup: CDR1 LGHNA, CDR2 YNFKEQ. In nucleotides, the CDR3 is TGTGCCAGCAGCCAAGCCCCCCGGGGGGCCCAGGAGACCCAGTACTTC. Translated: CASSQAPRGAQETQYF.

There are many counts of this clonotype. The V call is TRBV28, the J call TRBJ1-1; no clear D. Germline V gene data show CDR1 as MDHEN and CDR2 as SYDVKM. This CDR3 has 14 residues. Trimming pared 6 bases from V and 0 bases from J, leaving 11 bases between. The CDR3 reads CASRPWDLNTEAFF. The CDR3 region has the DNA TGTGCCAGCAGGCCCTGGGATCTGAACACTGAAGCTTTCTTT.

This clonotype was counted at least ten times. The V gene is TRBV25-1, the J gene TRBJ2-1, with 10 bases identical to TRBD2. CDR3 size: 16 residues. Germline-derived CDR1 and CDR2 are MGHDK and SYGVNS. V shed 3 bases and J 7 bases; nucleotides not matched to a gene: 9. The CDR3 is CASSDSGTSAVNEQFF. The CDR3 nucleotides are TGTGCCAGCAGTGACTCCGGGACTAGCGCCGTGAATGAGCAGTTCTTC. The full variable domain, with the rest looked up from reference TRBV25-1 and TRBJ2-1, is EADIYQTPRYLVIGTGKKITLECSQTMGHDKMYWYQQDPGMELHLIHYSYGVNSTEKGDLSSESTVSRIRTEHFPLTLESARPSHTSQYLCASSDSGTSAVNEQFFGPGTRLTVL.

This clonotype was counted ten times or more. J is TRBJ2-7 and V is TRBV6-2 or TRBV6-3, with TRBD1 matching over 9 bases. CDR1 is MNHEY, CDR2 SVGEGT, per germline. Trimming cost V 6 bases and J 7 bases; bases outside gene matches: 16. The CDR3 is 16 amino acids. CDR3 nucleotides: TGTGCCAGCAGACTCTCCGGGACAGGGACCTTGGGAGAGCAGTACTTC. It yields the protein CASRLSGTGTLGEQYF.

This clonotype has more than one count but fewer than ten. The chain is built from TRBV10-3 and TRBJ1-5; the match to TRBD1 covers 8 bases. Trimming cost V 4 bases and J 3 bases; bases outside gene matches: 2. This CDR3 has 14 residues. The germline CDR1 and CDR2 sequences are ENHRY and SYGVKD. The CDR3 bases are TGTGCCATCAGTGGACAGGGGAACAATCAGCCCCAGCATTTT. Protein sequence: CAISGQGNNQPQHF.